This T cell receptor beta chain originates from a study of identical twins. The study, taken as a whole, reports: For cord blood, abundant beta clonotypes had fewer insertions, unlike memory repertoires, which showed none. Modelling approaches yielded underestimates of out-of-frame TCR alpha sharing between monozygotic twins.

The CDR3 length is 14 residues. Germline V lookup: CDR1 SGHRS, CDR2 YFSETQ. V was cut by 4 bases and J by 2 bases, with 12 bases left in between. Via MiXCR, TCRdb re-called the 5' RACE reads, giving one row per CDR3 protein. The table has approximately 550,000 distinct CDR3 sequences, 20% to 25% seen once. As for this clonotype: Its target is not known.

These data were also reused for a study on yellow fever vaccine responses in identical twins.

The chain uses TRBV5-1 and TRBJ2-5; a possible D gene is TRBD1 (5 bases). The sample taken for sequencing was CD4+ T cells sorted from blood. The TCR sequence derives from a woman younger than 30 in good health. The CDR3 reads CASSPSDRQETQYF. DNA of the CDR3: TGCGCCAGCAGCCCGAGTGACAGACAAGAGACCCAGTACTTC.